The present T cell receptor (beta chain) was sequenced within a study of OX40 agonist ivuxolimab in advanced cancers. The study's findings and limits: CD4+ and CD8+ blood T cells expanded clonally by week 6 at 0.1 to 3.0 mg/kg. The work left the antigen specificity of expanded peripheral T cells undetermined.

TCRdb keeps only in-frame clones here, not all; method: immunoSEQ multiplex PCR. Here the sample spans some 39,000 clones, about 81% being singletons. Notes on this clone: Its specificity is not known.

Baseline, cycle 4 day 1, and cycle 7 day 1 were the blood sampling points. With 1 base clipped from V and 2 bases from J, the junction kept 10 bases outside the gene matches. Per the germline V gene, CDR1 is SQVTM and CDR2 is ANQGSEA. This CDR3 comprises 16 residues. The V call is TRBV29-1, the J call TRBJ2-7; 8 bases are a match to TRBD1. The source is an adult with an advanced solid tumor such as melanoma, head and neck, liver or kidney cancer. The sequenced sample was CD4+ or CD8+ T cells sorted from blood, obtained in a trial of the OX40 agonist ivuxolimab. The CDR3 nucleotides read TGCAGCGTTGAAGGCCCTCCGGACAGGGTCCCCTACGAGCAGTACTTC. Its translation: CSVEGPPDRVPYEQYF.